This T cell receptor beta chain was found in a study of blood T cell repertoires in COVID-19. Study-level background: Samples of COVID-19 (acute and convalescent) were obtained from the United States, Italy and Spain. T cells, B-cell-depleted T cells, or PBMCs supplied cDNA or gDNA.

Per the original data handling: Reference gene primer amplification gave estimated nucleated cell counts. Clones were read by immunoSEQ multiplex PCR, and TCRdb kept only the in-frame ones, dropping some. The V and J calls and the clone size are those of that table, but D and trimming were determined from the DNA. Of 75,000 to 90,000 clones in the sample, around 90% were seen once. This CDR3 has 15 amino acids. CDR1 is SGHNT, CDR2 YYREEE, per germline (reference sequence). The ends lost 5 bases at V and 7 bases at J; junction bases unmatched: 6. The sequencing input was peripheral blood. This TCR was sampled from a woman aged 45-59 years in a cohort sampled during active COVID-19. The chain is built from TRBV5-4 and TRBJ2-1; TRBD2 aligns across 13 bases. DNA for the CDR3: TGTGCCAGCAGTCCCGGGACTAGCGGGATTAATGAGCAGTTCTTC. This codes for CASSPGTSGINEQFF.